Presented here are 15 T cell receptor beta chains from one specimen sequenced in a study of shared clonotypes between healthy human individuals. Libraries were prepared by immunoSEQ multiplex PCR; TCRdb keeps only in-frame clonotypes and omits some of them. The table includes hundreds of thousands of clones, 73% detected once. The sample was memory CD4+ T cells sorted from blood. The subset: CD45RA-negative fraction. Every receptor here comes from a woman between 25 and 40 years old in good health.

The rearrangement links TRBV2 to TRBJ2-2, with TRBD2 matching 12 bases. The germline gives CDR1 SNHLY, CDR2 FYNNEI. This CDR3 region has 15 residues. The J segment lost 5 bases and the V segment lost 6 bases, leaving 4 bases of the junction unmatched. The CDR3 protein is CASSAGTSGTGELFF. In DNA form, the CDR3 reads TGTGCCAGCAGCGCCGGGACTAGCGGGACCGGGGAGCTGTTTTTT.

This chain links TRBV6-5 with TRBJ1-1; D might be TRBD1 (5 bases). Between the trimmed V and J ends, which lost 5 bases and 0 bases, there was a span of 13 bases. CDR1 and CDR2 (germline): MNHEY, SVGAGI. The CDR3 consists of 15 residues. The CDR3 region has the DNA TGTGCCAGCAGTCCCACAGGTTTAATGAACACTGAAGCTTTCTTT. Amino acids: CASSPTGLMNTEAFF.

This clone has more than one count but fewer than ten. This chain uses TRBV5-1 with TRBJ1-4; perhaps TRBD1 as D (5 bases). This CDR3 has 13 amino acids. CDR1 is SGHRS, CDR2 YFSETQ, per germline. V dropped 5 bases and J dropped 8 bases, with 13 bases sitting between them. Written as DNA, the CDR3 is TGCGCCAGCAGGATGGGGACTTTCGAAAAACTGTTTTTT. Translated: CASRMGTFEKLFF.

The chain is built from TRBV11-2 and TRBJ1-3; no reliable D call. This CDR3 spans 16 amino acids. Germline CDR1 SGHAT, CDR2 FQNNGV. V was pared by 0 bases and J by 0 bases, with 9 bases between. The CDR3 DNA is TGTGCCAGCAGCTTAGATATGGCCGGCTCTGGAAACACCATATATTTT. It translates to CASSLDMAGSGNTIYF.

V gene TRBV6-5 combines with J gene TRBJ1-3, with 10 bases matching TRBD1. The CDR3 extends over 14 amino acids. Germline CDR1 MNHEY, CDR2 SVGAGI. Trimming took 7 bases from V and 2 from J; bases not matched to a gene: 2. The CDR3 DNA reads TGTGCCAGCACCGACAGGGGGCCTGGAAACACCATATATTTT. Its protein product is CASTDRGPGNTIYF.

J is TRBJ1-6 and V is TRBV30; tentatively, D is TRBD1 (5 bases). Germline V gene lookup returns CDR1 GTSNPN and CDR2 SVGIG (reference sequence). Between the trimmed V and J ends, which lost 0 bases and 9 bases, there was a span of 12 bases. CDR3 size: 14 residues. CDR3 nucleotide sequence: TGTGCCTGGAGTGTACGGCCAAGGGGTTCACCCCTCCACTTT. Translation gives CAWSVRPRGSPLHF.

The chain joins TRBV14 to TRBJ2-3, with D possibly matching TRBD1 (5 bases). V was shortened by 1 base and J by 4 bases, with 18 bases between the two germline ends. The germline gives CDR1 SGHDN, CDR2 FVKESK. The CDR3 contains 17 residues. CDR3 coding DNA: TGTGCCAGCAGCCAAGGAAGGGGCAGTGCAATTCCAGATACGCAGTATTTT. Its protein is CASSQGRGSAIPDTQYF.

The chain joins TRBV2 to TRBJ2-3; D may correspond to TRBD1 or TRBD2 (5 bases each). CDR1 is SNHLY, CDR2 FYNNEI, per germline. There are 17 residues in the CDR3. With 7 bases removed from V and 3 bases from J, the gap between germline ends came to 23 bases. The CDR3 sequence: CASTVQLGGVKTDTQYF. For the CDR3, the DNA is TGTGCCAGCACCGTTCAACTTGGGGGAGTAAAGACAGATACGCAGTATTTT.

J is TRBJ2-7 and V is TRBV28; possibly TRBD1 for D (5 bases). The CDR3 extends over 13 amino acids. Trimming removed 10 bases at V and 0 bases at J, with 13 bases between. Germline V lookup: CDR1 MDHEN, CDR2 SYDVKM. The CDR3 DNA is TGTGCCACCCAACAGGTTTACTCCTACGAGCAGTACTTC. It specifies CATQQVYSYEQYF.

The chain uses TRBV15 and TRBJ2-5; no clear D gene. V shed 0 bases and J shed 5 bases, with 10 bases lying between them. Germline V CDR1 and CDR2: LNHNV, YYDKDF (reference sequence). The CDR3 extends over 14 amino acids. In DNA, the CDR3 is TGTGCCACCAGCAGAGACAGGAGTGGGGAGACCCAGTACTTC. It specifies CATSRDRSGETQYF.

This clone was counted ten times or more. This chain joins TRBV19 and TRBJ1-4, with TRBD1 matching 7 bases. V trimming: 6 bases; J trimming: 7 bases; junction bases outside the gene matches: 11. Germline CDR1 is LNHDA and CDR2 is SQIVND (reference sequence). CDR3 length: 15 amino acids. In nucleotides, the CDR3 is TGTGCCAGTAGGACCCTCCACAGGGGACGTGAAAAACTGTTTTTT. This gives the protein CASRTLHRGREKLFF.

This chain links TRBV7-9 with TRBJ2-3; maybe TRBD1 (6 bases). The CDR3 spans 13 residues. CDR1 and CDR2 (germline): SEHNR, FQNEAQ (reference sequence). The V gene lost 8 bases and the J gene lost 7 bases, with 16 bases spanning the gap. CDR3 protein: CASRNAGVHTQYF. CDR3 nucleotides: TGTGCCAGCCGAAACGCAGGGGTACATACGCAGTATTTT. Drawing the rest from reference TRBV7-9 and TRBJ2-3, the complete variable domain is DTGVSQNPRHKITKRGQNVTFRCDPISEHNRLYWYRQTLGQGPEFLTYFQNEAQLEKSRLLSDRFSAERPKGSFSTLEIQRTEQGDSAMYLCASRNAGVHTQYFGPGTRLTVL.

The CDR3 DNA reads as TGTGCCAGCAGTTTACGGGAGGAGGAGCTGTTTTTT. The encoded protein is CASSLREEELFF. The rearrangement joins TRBV13 to TRBJ2-2; 7 nucleotides align to TRBD2. The junction had 5 bases not matched to a gene; V was cut back by 6 bases and J by 10 bases. Germline assignment: CDR1 PRHDT and CDR2 FYEKMQ (reference sequence). This CDR3 is built from 12 residues.

CDR3 coding DNA: TGTGCCAGCCGACTGGGAGGCACAGCCCAAGAGACCCAGTACTTC. It translates to CASRLGGTAQETQYF. This rearrangement joins TRBV5-4 to TRBJ2-5; a possible D gene is TRBD2 (6 bases). Trimming removed 7 bases at V and 1 base at J, with 17 bases between. The CDR3 runs 15 residues. Germline lookup yields CDR1 SGHNT and CDR2 YYREEE (reference sequence).

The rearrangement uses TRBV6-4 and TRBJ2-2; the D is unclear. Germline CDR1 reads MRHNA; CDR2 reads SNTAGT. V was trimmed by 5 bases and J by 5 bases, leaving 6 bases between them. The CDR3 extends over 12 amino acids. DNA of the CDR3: TGTGCCAGCAGTTTTTATACCGGGGAGCTGTTTTTT. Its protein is CASSFYTGELFF.